The clone carrying this TCR beta chain was detected a few times. Its target is not known. The sample originates from a study of blood T cells in healthy people across ages. Study observations and caveats: Donor CMV status was unknown, possibly confounding expanded clonotype changes.

Using a J-beta primer mix together with a sample-barcoded 5' primer, a second PCR was run for roughly 6 to 12 cycles. Carrying 12 random nucleotides, a template-switch adaptor labeled each individual cDNA molecule. Via MiXCR, TCRdb re-called the 5' RACE reads, giving one row per CDR3 protein. The repertoire has fewer than 600,000 distinct CDR3 sequences, about a quarter of them found once; the top ten carry over 3.5%. Healthy Russian Caucasian donors spanned ages about 6 to 95 years. The CDR3 is made up of 18 amino acids. These data were likewise used in another study, on T cells of mothers and their children. As reported in that work: Donors were three healthy Caucasian mothers and their six children.

The chain links TRBV21-1 to TRBJ2-3; the D call of TRBD2 is as the table states it, not checked on the DNA. TRBV21-1 is flagged as a pseudogene. The material sequenced was blood. The TCR originated in a boy between 2 and 10 years old in good health. For the CDR3, the DNA is TGTGCCAGCAGCAAAGGCCTCTGGACTTCCGCTAGCACAGATACGCAGTATTTT. It codes for CASSKGLWTSASTDTQYF.